The 7 T cell receptor beta chains listed next were all sequenced from one sample in a study of T cells in localized non-small cell lung cancer. Sequencing was performed with immunoSEQ multiplex PCR; in TCRdb, only in-frame clones are kept and a portion is missing. The repertoire consists of 10,000 to 15,000 clones, with 86% occurring once and the leading ten covering about 61%. This specimen was peripheral blood, taken before any cancer treatment. Receptor source: a male donor at least 60 years old with stage III lung adenocarcinoma.

The chain has TRBV6-5 and TRBJ1-1; D possibly corresponds to TRBD1 (6 bases). V lost 4 bases and J 5 bases, leaving 14 bases between the germline ends. Per the germline V gene, CDR1 is MNHEY and CDR2 is SVGAGI. The CDR3 totals 14 residues. The CDR3 loop is CASSFGGRLTEAFF. The CDR3 nucleotides read TGTGCCAGCAGTTTCGGGGGCAGGTTGACTGAAGCTTTCTTT.

The chain carries TRBV7-2 and TRBJ1-2; D unclear. V was shortened by 3 bases and J by 0 bases, with 14 bases between the two germline ends. The CDR3 is 16 amino acids. From germline, CDR1 is SGHTA and CDR2 FQGNSA. The CDR3 sequence is CASSFSAGFPNYGYTF. CDR3 nucleotide sequence: TGTGCCAGCAGCTTCAGTGCGGGATTCCCTAACTATGGCTACACCTTC.

The V gene is TRBV7-9, the J gene TRBJ2-5; tentatively, D is TRBD1 (6 bases). Trimming cost V 7 bases and J 4 bases, with 22 bases left between them. Germline CDR1 and CDR2: SEHNR and FQNEAQ (reference sequence). This CDR3 is built from 16 residues. For the CDR3, the DNA is TGTGCCAGCACCCCAAATCTAGGGGACATGGGAGAGACCCAGTACTTC. Residues: CASTPNLGDMGETQYF.

The rearrangement joins TRBV5-1 to TRBJ2-3; possible D gene TRBD1, 5 bases. With 1 base removed from V and 6 bases from J, the gap between germline ends came to 15 bases. Germline CDR1 reads SGHRS; CDR2 reads YFSETQ. The CDR3 loop spans 15 amino acids. In nucleotides, the CDR3 is TGCGCCAGCAGCTTGCTTCCCGCCAAGGGGGATACGCAGTATTTT. Residues: CASSLLPAKGDTQYF.

The chain links TRBV7-6 to TRBJ1-3, with D unclear. The CDR3 sequence is 14 residues long. V was pared by 5 bases and J by 0 bases, with 8 bases between. CDR1 is SGHVS and CDR2 is FNYEAQ in the germline V gene. CDR3 bases: TGTGCCAGCAGCCTCCGCCTCTCTGGAAACACCATATATTTT. Translation gives CASSLRLSGNTIYF.

The chain joins TRBV7-2 to TRBJ1-2; D gene ambiguous. The V end lost 7 bases, the J end lost 6 bases, and 9 bases lay between the germline ends. Germline V CDR1 and CDR2: SGHTA, FQGNSA. This CDR3 comprises 11 residues. This chain's CDR3 is CASIKVDGYTF. CDR3 nucleotides: TGTGCCAGCATCAAAGTGGATGGCTACACCTTC.

The chain joins TRBV27 to TRBJ1-3, with 8 positions matching TRBD1. CDR3 length: 16 residues. The ends lost 7 bases at V and 2 bases at J; junction bases unmatched: 10. Germline CDR1 is MNHEY and CDR2 is SMNVEV (reference sequence). The CDR3 DNA reads as TGTGCCAGCAAAGTGACAGGGGACGTCGCTGGAAACACCATATATTTT. Amino acids: CASKVTGDVAGNTIYF.